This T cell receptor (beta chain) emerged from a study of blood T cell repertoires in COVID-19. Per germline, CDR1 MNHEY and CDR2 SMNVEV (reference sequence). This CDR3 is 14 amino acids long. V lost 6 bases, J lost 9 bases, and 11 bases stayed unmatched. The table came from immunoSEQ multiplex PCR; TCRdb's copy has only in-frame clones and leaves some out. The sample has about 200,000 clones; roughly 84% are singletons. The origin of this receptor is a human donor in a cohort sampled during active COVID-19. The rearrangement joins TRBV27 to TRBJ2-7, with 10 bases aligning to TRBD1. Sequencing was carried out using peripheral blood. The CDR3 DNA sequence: TGTGCCAGCAGGCCGGGACAGGGGATCAGTCGGCAGTACTTC. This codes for CASRPGQGISRQYF.